This entry concerns a single T cell receptor beta chain. These data are taken from a study of T cell responses to AZD1222 COVID-19 vaccine. The assay was immunoSEQ multiplex PCR, and TCRdb's table has in-frame clones only and misses some. The table includes over 110,000 clones, 85% to 90% detected once. The CDR3 extends over 14 amino acids. V gave up 3 bases and J gave up 2 bases, with 10 bases separating them. CDR1 is SGHRS, CDR2 YFSETQ, per germline. This specimen was peripheral blood, taken 28 days after the second AZD1222 dose. The sequence came from an adult who received the AZD1222 COVID-19 vaccine. The chain recombines TRBV5-1 with TRBJ2-3; D may be TRBD1 (6 bases). CDR3 in DNA: TGCGCCAGCAGCTCTGGACAGAACACAGATACGCAGTATTTT. It encodes CASSSGQNTDTQYF.